This TCR beta chain was identified during a study of T cells in tuberculosis (dated 2018 in TCRdb). Background for the entire study: In the study, CD1B tetramers and high-throughput TCR immunosequencing were combined to characterize T cells specific for the mycobacterial lipid antigen glucose monomycolate (GMM). With 9 to 11 people per group, a South African clinical cohort compared IGRA-negative adolescents, IGRA-positive adolescents with latent tuberculosis, and adults with active tuberculosis. Points the paper makes about the study in general: With the diverse GMM-specific repertoire as input, a classifier achieved 85% to 90% accuracy (AUROC about 0.93), whereas GEM motif frequencies as input gave under 75% accuracy. Compared with IGRA-negative controls, TCR-alpha repertoires from active tuberculosis had smaller mean NN-distances to GMM-specific TCRs, which suggests that these TCRs underwent clonal expansion. The smaller NN-distances in active tuberculosis patients were driven in part by shorter CDR3-alpha lengths, while the difference seen for TCR-beta was not statistically significant. Which clinical samples got chosen depended on the availability of cryopreserved specimens, and the active tuberculosis cases were adults, whereas the controls were adolescents.

At study entry, adolescents were screened for latent tuberculosis infection using a tuberculin skin test and the QuantiFERON-TB GOLD In-Tube IGRA. Unsorted cryopreserved PBMC were immunosequenced, covering on average about 100,000 T cells per clinical donor. Eleven high schools in the Worcester region of the Western Cape, South Africa, served as enrollment sites for adolescents aged 12 to 18 years. Around ten M. tuberculosis-infected adolescents and about 10 uninfected adolescents, matched for age and sex, were selected. PBMC from adolescents were isolated by density centrifugation from freshly drawn heparinized blood and then cryopreserved. The immunoSEQ multiplex PCR assay was used to generate TCR libraries, with TCR-beta and/or TCR-alpha/delta assays applied to each sample. Amplified TCR libraries were sequenced on the Illumina high-throughput platform. The paper's processing steps were these. Clustering and dimensionality reduction relied on pairwise TCRdist distances among GMM-specific receptors from T cells that were either sorted ex vivo or expanded in vitro. Each clinical repertoire was assigned a mean NN-distance score, defined as the average TCRdist to the nearest 10% of tetramer-positive reference sequences. GEM TCR motif frequency was calculated as the fraction of unique TCRs that matched known GEM sequences in V/J usage and CDR3 length. Active tuberculosis was classified by linear discriminant analysis with leave-one-out cross-validation, implemented in scikit-learn. The source is immuneACCESS, and TCRdb retained only in-frame sequences with V and J called. Part of the clones is not carried over; for the studies checked, unresolved V genes explain less than half of this, and the remainder is unexplained. From that table come the V and J calls and clone size; the DNA was used to work out D and trimming. This sample has some 41,000 clones in its table, and 90% to 95% of those were observed once. About an eighth of the sample is taken by the ten largest.

In regard to this clone: Its antigen is still unknown. Base-call qualities are not available, and no considerably larger clone is one nucleotide away.

CDR1 and CDR2 (SGHDN, FVKESK) derive from the germline V gene. CDR3 length: 17 amino acids, cysteine to phenylalanine. The retained sequence is limited to the CDR3, 51 bases, with the frame set at the first base. V loses 3 bases, J loses 3 bases, and the germline ends lie 20 bases apart. The TCR sequence derives from a donor aged 5 to 30 with latent tuberculosis or without tuberculosis infection. Some clones in this sample may be carry-over from other donors' samples. The V gene is TRBV14 and the J gene is TRBJ1-1; the D gene cannot be resolved reliably. Source material: PBMCs. The sequence in DNA is TGTGCCAGCAGCCAGTGGGCGGGCAGTATGGCGGACACTGAAGCTTTCTTT. It encodes CASSQWAGSMADTEAFF. Reference TRBV14 and TRBJ1-1 proteins supply the regions before and after the CDR3; the full variable domain is: EAGVTQFPSHSVIEKGQTVTLRCDPISGHDNLYWYRRVMGKEIKFLLHFVKESKQDESGMPNNRFLAERTGGTYSTLKVQPAELEDSGVYFCASSQWAGSMADTEAFFGQGTRLTVV.